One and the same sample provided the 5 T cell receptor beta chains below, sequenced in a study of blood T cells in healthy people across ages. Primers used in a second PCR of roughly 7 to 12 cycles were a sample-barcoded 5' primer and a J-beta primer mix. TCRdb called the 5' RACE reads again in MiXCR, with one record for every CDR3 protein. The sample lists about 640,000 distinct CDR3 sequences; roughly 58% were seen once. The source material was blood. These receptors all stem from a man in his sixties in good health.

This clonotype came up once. The CDR3 DNA reads as TGTGCCATCCAAGCGGGGGGAGCAGATACGCAGTATTTT. Amino acids: CAIQAGGADTQYF. V usage is TRBV10-3 and J usage is TRBJ2-3; 9 bases are shared with TRBD2. This CDR3 is built from 13 residues. The V segment lost 8 bases and the J segment 4 bases; nucleotides outside the gene matches: 4. Germline lookup yields CDR1 ENHRY and CDR2 SYGVKD.

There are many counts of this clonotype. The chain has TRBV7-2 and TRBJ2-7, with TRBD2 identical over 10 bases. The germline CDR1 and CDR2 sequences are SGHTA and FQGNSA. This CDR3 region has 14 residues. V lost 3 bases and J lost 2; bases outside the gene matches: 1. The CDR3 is CASSFSGGTYEQYF. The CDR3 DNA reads TGTGCCAGCAGCTTTAGCGGGGGGACCTACGAGCAGTACTTC. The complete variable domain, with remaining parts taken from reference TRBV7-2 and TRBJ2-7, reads GAGVSQSPSNKVTEKGKDVELRCDPISGHTALYWYRQSLGQGLEFLIYFQGNSAPDKSGLPSDRFSAERTGGSVSTLTIQRTQQEDSAVYLCASSFSGGTYEQYFGPGTRLTVT.

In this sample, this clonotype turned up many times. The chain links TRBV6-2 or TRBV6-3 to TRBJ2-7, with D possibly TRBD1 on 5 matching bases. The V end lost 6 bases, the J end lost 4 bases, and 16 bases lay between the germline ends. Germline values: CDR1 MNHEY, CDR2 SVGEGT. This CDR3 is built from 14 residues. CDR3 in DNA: TGTGCCAGCAGACCAACACAGGTCCGGTACGAGCAGTACTTC. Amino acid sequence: CASRPTQVRYEQYF.

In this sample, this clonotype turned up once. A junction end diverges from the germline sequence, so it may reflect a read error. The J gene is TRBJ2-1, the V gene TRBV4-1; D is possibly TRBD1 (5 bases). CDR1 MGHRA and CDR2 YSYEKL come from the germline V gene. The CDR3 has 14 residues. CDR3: CASSQYDRGSEQFF. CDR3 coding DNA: TGTGCCAGCAGCCAATATGACAGAGGCAGTGAGCAGTTCTTC.

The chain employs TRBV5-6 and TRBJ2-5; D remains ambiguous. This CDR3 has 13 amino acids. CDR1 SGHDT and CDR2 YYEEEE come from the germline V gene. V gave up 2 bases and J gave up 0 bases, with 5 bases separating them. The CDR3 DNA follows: TGTGCCAGCAGCTTTAACAACCAAGAGACCCAGTACTTC. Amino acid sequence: CASSFNNQETQYF.